This T cell receptor (beta chain) was captured by sequencing in a study of patients and donors after allogeneic stem cell transplantation. TCRdb fed the RT-PCR reads into MiXCR, producing one record per CDR3 protein. The sample holds approximately 170,000 distinct CDR3 sequences, about 29% seen once. There are 13 residues in the CDR3. The germline V and J ends were trimmed by 2 bases and 6 bases, with 8 bases remaining between them. Germline CDR1 is SEHNR and CDR2 is FQNEAQ (reference sequence). This clonotype was found a few times. Sequencing was carried out using blood, either unsorted or a sorted T cell fraction (not recorded which). The chain joins TRBV7-9 to TRBJ1-5; no definite D call. This sequence originates from a human donor who was either an allogeneic HSCT recipient or a stem cell or donor lymphocyte infusion donor (not recorded which). It is not recorded whose cells these are; they may come from a transplant donor. The CDR3 DNA follows: TGTGCCAGCAGCTTACATGGTGTTCAGCCCCAGCATTTT. It specifies CASSLHGVQPQHF. Based on the CDR3 plus reference TRBV7-9 and TRBJ1-5, the full variable domain is DTGVSQNPRHKITKRGQNVTFRCDPISEHNRLYWYRQTLGQGPEFLTYFQNEAQLEKSRLLSDRFSAERPKGSFSTLEIQRTEQGDSAMYLCASSLHGVQPQHFGDGTRLSIL.